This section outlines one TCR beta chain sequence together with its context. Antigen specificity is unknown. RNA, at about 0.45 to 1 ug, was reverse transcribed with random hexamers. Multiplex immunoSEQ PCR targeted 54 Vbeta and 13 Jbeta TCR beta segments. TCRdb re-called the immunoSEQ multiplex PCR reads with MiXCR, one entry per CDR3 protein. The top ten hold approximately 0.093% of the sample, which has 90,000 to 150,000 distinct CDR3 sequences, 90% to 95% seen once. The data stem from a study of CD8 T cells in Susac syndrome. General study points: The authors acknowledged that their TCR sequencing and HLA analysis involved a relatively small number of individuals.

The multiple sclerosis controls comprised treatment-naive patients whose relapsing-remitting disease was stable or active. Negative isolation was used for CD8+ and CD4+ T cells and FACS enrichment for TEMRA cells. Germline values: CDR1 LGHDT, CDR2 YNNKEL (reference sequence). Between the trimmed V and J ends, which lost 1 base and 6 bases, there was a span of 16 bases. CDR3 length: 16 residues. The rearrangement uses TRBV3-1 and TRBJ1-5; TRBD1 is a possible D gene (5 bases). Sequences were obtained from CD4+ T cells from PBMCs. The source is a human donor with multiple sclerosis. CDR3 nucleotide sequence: TGTGCCAGCAGCCAAGGGAGTGGTGGGGCGGTTCAGCCCCAGCATTTT. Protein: CASSQGSGGAVQPQHF.